These T cell receptor beta chains were read from a single sample in a study of T cells after posttransplantation cyclophosphamide. The method was immunoSEQ multiplex PCR; TCRdb's version includes in-frame clones alone and lacks a portion of them. The sample is made up of over 10,000 clones, none counted only once. This specimen consisted of PBMCs, obtained after allogeneic stem cell transplant with posttransplant cyclophosphamide. The receptors were gathered from a female patient in her forties or fifties who received an allogeneic stem cell transplant from a related donor, was CMV-positive, and had acute GVHD only. Some of these T cells may belong to the graft donor. CDR3s include the opening cysteine and the closing phenylalanine or tryptophan. The D gene is left open where the match is weak. Not all rows give a size; the values are once, few, many and, for expanded clones, a class.

size | D | J | V | DNA | CDR3
- | - | TRBJ1-2 | TRBV2 | TGTGCCAGCAGTTCAGGGTACTTAGACTATGGCTACACCTTC | CASSSGYLDYGYTF
many | - | TRBJ1-6 | TRBV6-5 | TGTGCCAGCAGTTTCGCCCGCGGGGGCGGTAATTCACCCCTCCACTTT | CASSFARGGGNSPLHF
- | TRBD2 | TRBJ2-5 | TRBV14 | TGTGCCAGCAGCCAAAGGGGACTAGCGGGAGGGCCTAAAGAGACCCAGTACTTC | CASSQRGLAGGPKETQYF
many | TRBD2 | TRBJ2-3 | TRBV10-2 | TGCGCCAGCAGTGAGAGACTAGCGGGAGACCCGCAGTATTTT | CASSERLAGDPQYF
many | - | TRBJ1-1 | TRBV30 | TGTGCCTGGAGCGCCAAGGGACAACCGAACACTGAAGCTTTCTTT | CAWSAKGQPNTEAFF
many | - | TRBJ2-1 | TRBV4-1 | TGCGCCAGCAGCCAAGACCCCCCCGCTAGCTACAGTAATGAGCAGTTCTTC | CASSQDPPASYSNEQFF
many | TRBD2 | TRBJ2-3 | TRBV18 | TGTGCCAGCTCGGCCACCCGGGGACTAGCGGGGGGGAGCTCCACAGATACGCAGTATTTT | CASSATRGLAGGSSTDTQYF
- | TRBD1 | TRBJ2-5 | TRBV7-9 | TGTGCCAGCAGCCCCGACAGGGCGGGAGAGACCCAGTACTTC | CASSPDRAGETQYF
few | - | TRBJ2-1 | TRBV27 | TGTGCCAGCAGTTTAATGGGGCGGACCTACAATGAGCAGTTCTTC | CASSLMGRTYNEQFF
many | TRBD1 | TRBJ1-2 | TRBV5-1 | TGCGCCAGCAGCTTGGGGACAGGGGCCGCCTATGGCTACACCTTC | CASSLGTGAAYGYTF
many | TRBD2 | TRBJ2-3 | TRBV6-5 | TGTGCCAGCACCATAACGGGAGGGAGTCTAGATACGCAGTATTTT | CASTITGGSLDTQYF
few | TRBD2 | TRBJ2-1 | TRBV18 | TGTGCCAGCTCAGAAACAGCGGGAGATCGGTTCTTC | CASSETAGDRFF
many | - | TRBJ2-5 | TRBV5-1 | TGCGCCAGCAGCTTTCCCGGGGGCCAAGAGACCCAGTACTTC | CASSFPGGQETQYF
many | TRBD1 | TRBJ1-1 | TRBV12-5 | TGTGCTAGCCCCCCGGGACAGATGAACACTGAAGCTTTCTTT | CASPPGQMNTEAFF
many | - | TRBJ1-2 | TRBV6-1 | TGTGCCAGCAGTGAAAGGTGGCAGGGGAGTGGCTACACCTTC | CASSERWQGSGYTF
many | TRBD1 | TRBJ1-5 | TRBV6-1 | TGTGCCAGCAGTGAGACAGGGGGTGGTCAGCCCCAGCATTTT | CASSETGGGQPQHF
many | TRBD1 | TRBJ2-2 | TRBV29-1 | TGCAGCGTGCAAACAGGGGACCAAGAAAACGGGGAGCTGTTTTTT | CSVQTGDQENGELFF
many | TRBD1 | TRBJ2-5 | TRBV25-1 | TGTGCCAGCAGTGAGCACAGGGGGAAGACCCAGTACTTC | CASSEHRGKTQYF
many | - | TRBJ2-7 | TRBV18 | TGTGCCAGCTCACCAGGGAAGGACAGAATCTACGAGCAGTACTTC | CASSPGKDRIYEQYF
many | TRBD2 | TRBJ2-1 | TRBV30 | TGTGCCTGGAGTTTAGGGACTAGCGGGTTGAATGAGCAGTTCTTC | CAWSLGTSGLNEQFF
many | TRBD1 | TRBJ1-4 | TRBV7-9 | TGTGCCAGCAGCCCCAGGGGGTTTGGGGAAAAACTGTTTTTT | CASSPRGFGEKLFF
many | - | TRBJ2-6 | TRBV6-5 | TGTGCCAGCACCAGACAACTCTCTGGGGCCAACGTCCTGACTTTC | CASTRQLSGANVLTF
many | TRBD1 | TRBJ2-1 | TRBV19 | TGTGCCAGTAGTCCCCGACAGGGCCCACAACATCTTAGTGAGCAGTTCTTC | CASSPRQGPQHLSEQFF
many | TRBD1 | TRBJ2-1 | TRBV5-1 | TGCGCCAGCAGCTTGGGGGACAGCTCCTACAATGAGCAGTTCTTC | CASSLGDSSYNEQFF
many | - | TRBJ2-3 | TRBV18 | TGTGCCAGCTCACGGCAGGTGGGAGATACGCAGTATTTT | CASSRQVGDTQYF
many | - | TRBJ2-2 | TRBV6-6 | TGTGCCACGGCGGCGGCCCTCACCGGGGAGCTGTTTTTT | CATAAALTGELFF
many | TRBD1 | TRBJ1-2 | TRBV6-6 | TGTGCCAGCAGTATCACAGGGGTTGGCGGCTACACCTTC | CASSITGVGGYTF
- | TRBD1 | TRBJ1-1 | TRBV29-1 | TGCAGCGTCGGACAGGGTTACACTGAAGCTTTCTTT | CSVGQGYTEAFF
few | - | TRBJ1-2 | TRBV2 | TGTGCCAGCAGTGAAGGCAGGGCTGGAGGCTACACCTTC | CASSEGRAGGYTF
- | TRBD2 | TRBJ2-5 | TRBV9 | TGTGCCAGCAGCGTAGGAGGGACTAGCGGGGGTTGGGAGACCCAGTACTTC | CASSVGGTSGGWETQYF
many | - | TRBJ2-7 | TRBV7-2 | TGTGCCAGCAGCTTAGTCAGTCAGGGGAACTACGAGCAGTACTTC | CASSLVSQGNYEQYF
few | TRBD2 | TRBJ2-2 | TRBV9 | TGTGCCAGCAGCCCGTGGACTAGCGGTGCCACCGGGGAGCTGTTTTTT | CASSPWTSGATGELFF
many | TRBD2 | TRBJ2-3 | TRBV6-1 | TGTGCCAGCTCACCTAGCGGGAGCACAGATACGCAGTATTTT | CASSPSGSTDTQYF
many | TRBD2 | TRBJ2-1 | TRBV6-5 | TGTGCCAGCAGTGGGACTAGCGGGAGCTACAATGAGCAGTTCTTC | CASSGTSGSYNEQFF
many | - | TRBJ1-1 | TRBV27 | TGTGCCAGCAGTTTTTCGGGGAACACTGAAGCTTTCTTT | CASSFSGNTEAFF
many | TRBD1 | TRBJ1-1 | TRBV19 | TGTGCCAGTAGTCTGGACAGGGGCACTGAAGCTTTCTTT | CASSLDRGTEAFF
- | TRBD1 | TRBJ2-5 | TRBV18 | TGTGCCAGCTCACCCCGACTTTCAGGGGGCGAAGAGACCCAGTACTTC | CASSPRLSGGEETQYF
- | - | TRBJ2-3 | TRBV7-3 | TGTGCCAGCAGCTTATACGCGGGGAGCACAGATACGCAGTATTTT | CASSLYAGSTDTQYF
many | TRBD1 | TRBJ1-2 | TRBV4-3 | TGCGCCAGCAGCCAAGAGGGGGGACAGGCCAACTATGGCTACACCTTC | CASSQEGGQANYGYTF
many | - | TRBJ1-3 | TRBV4-3 | TGCGCCAGCAGCCAAGACTGGGGCCAAAACACCATATATTTT | CASSQDWGQNTIYF
many | TRBD1 | TRBJ1-2 | TRBV6-6 | TGTGCCAGCAGTTACGTCCAGGGGGCACGCGGGGGCTACACCTTC | CASSYVQGARGGYTF
many | TRBD2 | TRBJ2-7 | TRBV11-2 | TGTGCCAGCAGCTTAGTTGGCGGGGGGCCCTACGAGCAGTACTTC | CASSLVGGGPYEQYF
many | - | TRBJ2-7 | TRBV7-2 | TGTGCCAGCAGCCCGAATCGGGAGGAGCAGTACTTC | CASSPNREEQYF
- | - | TRBJ1-6 | TRBV7-3 | TGTGCCAGCAGCCCTCTCCCCCTCCACTTT | CASSPLPLHF
many | TRBD2 | TRBJ2-5 | TRBV7-6 | TGTGCCAGCAGCCCGGGACTAGCAGGACAAGAGACCCAGTACTTC | CASSPGLAGQETQYF
few | TRBD1 | TRBJ2-5 | TRBV14 | TGTGCCAGCAGCCAGGGGAAGAGGGACAGGGTGGAAGAGACCCAGTACTTC | CASSQGKRDRVEETQYF
many | - | TRBJ1-5 | TRBV29-1 | TGCAGCGTAGCGGGGTTCAATCAGCCCCAGCATTTT | CSVAGFNQPQHF
few | TRBD2 | TRBJ2-5 | TRBV7-3 | TGTGCCAGCAGCTTGGGGCCGGGACTAGCGGGAGTAAGAGAGACCCAGTACTTC | CASSLGPGLAGVRETQYF
many | - | TRBJ1-2 | TRBV10-3 | TGTGCCATCAGTGAGTCGCCCCCCCAGGGCTACACCTTC | CAISESPPQGYTF
many | TRBD2 | TRBJ2-2 | TRBV19 | TGTGCCAGTAGTACAGCGGGGGGGACCGGGGAGCTGTTTTTT | CASSTAGGTGELFF
many | TRBD2 | TRBJ2-7 | TRBV27 | TGTGCCAGCAGTTTTGGGCGGGGGGTATCCTACGAGCAGTACTTC | CASSFGRGVSYEQYF
many | - | TRBJ1-1 | TRBV11-2 | TGTGCCAGCAGCTTAGTTCGTGTGAACACTGAAGCTTTCTTT | CASSLVRVNTEAFF
many | TRBD2 | TRBJ2-3 | TRBV9 | TGTGCCAGCAGCGTATCCCACGGGAGGCCTAGCGGACGCACAGATACGCAGTATTTT | CASSVSHGRPSGRTDTQYF
many | - | TRBJ1-5 | TRBV4-1 | TGCGCCAGCAGCGAGTTGGATCAGCCCCAGCATTTT | CASSELDQPQHF